The 24 T cell receptor beta chains below all came from one sample that was sequenced in a study of robustness of blood B and T cell sequencing. The cDNA carried a universal priming site added by a 5' template-switch oligo. The template-switch oligo carried a 12-nucleotide random UMI tagging each cDNA molecule. TCRdb analysed the PCR reads with MiXCR anew, one entry per CDR3 protein. The table has approximately 1,200 distinct CDR3 sequences, 66% seen once. The template for TCR beta quantification was mRNA, not genomic DNA. What was sequenced was peripheral blood. These receptors were collected from a human donor in good health.

J is TRBJ2-3 and V is TRBV11-2; the D is unclear. The CDR3 loop spans 15 amino acids. Germline V gene lookup returns CDR1 SGHAT and CDR2 FQNNGV. V was shortened by 4 bases and J by 1 base, with 12 bases between the two germline ends. The CDR3: CASSYTVQRTDTQYF. The DNA of the CDR3 is TGTGCCAGCAGCTATACAGTACAGCGCACAGATACGCAGTATTTT.

This clonotype has a single count. CDR3 coding DNA: TGCGCCAGCAGGGCACCACTAGGGAGAGGCTACAATGAGCAGTTCTTC. It encodes CASRAPLGRGYNEQFF. The genes are TRBV5-1 and TRBJ2-1; D possibly corresponds to TRBD2 (5 bases). Trimming removed 5 bases at V and 3 bases at J, with 18 bases between. The CDR3 runs to 16 residues. In germline, CDR1 is SGHRS, CDR2 YFSETQ.

The gene calls are TRBV12-3 or TRBV12-4 and TRBJ2-7; tentatively, D is TRBD2 (5 bases). There are 12 residues in the CDR3. V lost 11 bases and J 0 bases, leaving 11 bases between the germline ends. The CDR3 region has the DNA TGTGCCTCGGGGAAAGGCTCCTACGAGCAGTACTTC. It codes for CASGKGSYEQYF.

The DNA for the CDR3 is TGTGCCTGGAGCCTTCTAGTTGGGAGAGAGCAGTTCTTC. Encoded protein: CAWSLLVGREQFF. V usage is TRBV30 and J usage is TRBJ2-1; TRBD2 is a possible D gene (5 bases). V was clipped by 3 bases and J by 10 bases, with 16 bases between them. Germline V gives CDR1 GTSNPN, CDR2 SVGIG (reference sequence). There are 13 residues in the CDR3. Variable domain in full (rest from reference TRBV30 and TRBJ2-1): SQTIHQWPATLVQPVGSPLSLECTVEGTSNPNLYWYRQAAGRGLQLLFYSVGIGQISSEVPQNLSASRPQDRQFILSSKKLLLSDSGFYLCAWSLLVGREQFFGPGTRLTVL.

This chain connects TRBV19 to TRBJ2-1; possibly TRBD2 for D (5 bases). The CDR3 has 12 amino acids. CDR1 LNHDA and CDR2 SQIVND come from the germline V gene (reference sequence). Trimming cost V 5 bases and J 7 bases, with 9 bases left between them. The CDR3, as DNA: TGTGCCAGTAGTCCCCCGGGGAATGAGCAGTTCTTC. Encoded protein: CASSPPGNEQFF. The full variable domain, rest sourced from reference TRBV19 and TRBJ2-1, is DGGITQSPKYLFRKEGQNVTLSCEQNLNHDAMYWYRQDPGQGLRLIYYSQIVNDFQKGDIAEGYSVSREKKESFPLTVTSAQKNPTAFYLCASSPPGNEQFFGPGTRLTVL.

Points on this clonotype: One end of the junction fails to match germline, which may point to a read error. This sequence joins TRBV6-5 and TRBJ2-3; 7 positions match TRBD2. The CDR3 spans 13 residues. Germline V gene lookup returns CDR1 MNHEY and CDR2 SVGAGI. The chain's CDR3 is CASSSPPTSSSDF. CDR3 bases: TGTGCCAGCAGTTCCCCCCCGACTAGCTCCTCGGATTTT.

This rearrangement joins TRBV6-5 to TRBJ1-2; D ambiguous. This CDR3 is 15 amino acids long. V gave up 2 bases and J gave up 2 bases, with 12 bases separating them. Per germline, CDR1 MNHEY and CDR2 SVGAGI. DNA for the CDR3: TGTGCCAGCAGTTACATGTCGGTGGGCAACTATGGCTACACCTTC. It encodes CASSYMSVGNYGYTF.

This chain uses TRBV7-3 with TRBJ2-1, with D possibly matching TRBD2 (5 bases). The germline V and J ends were trimmed by 4 bases and 8 bases, with 18 bases remaining between them. The V gene's germline CDR1 is SGHTA and CDR2 FQGTGA. The CDR3 consists of 15 residues. The chain's CDR3 is CASSSSGSLEDEQFF. The CDR3 nucleotides are TGTGCCAGCAGCTCCTCGGGTTCCTTGGAGGATGAGCAGTTCTTC.

V and J are TRBV3-1 and TRBJ2-2, with 7 bases aligning to TRBD1. V shed 4 bases, J shed 3 bases, and the junction held 8 bases outside the gene matches. Germline values: CDR1 LGHDT, CDR2 YNNKEL (reference sequence). The length of the CDR3 is 16 residues. The CDR3 loop reads CASSPPDRLYTGELFF. In nucleotides, the CDR3 is TGTGCCAGCAGCCCCCCGGACAGGCTTTACACCGGGGAGCTGTTTTTT.

The chain recombines TRBV12-3 or TRBV12-4 with TRBJ1-6, with 10 bases fitting TRBD1. This CDR3 is built from 14 residues. V shed 4 bases, J shed 10 bases, and the junction held 4 bases outside the gene matches. The CDR3 DNA reads as TGTGCCAGCAGTTGGGACAGGGGCAGATCACCCCTCCACTTT. Protein product: CASSWDRGRSPLHF.

The rearrangement links TRBV9 to TRBJ1-2; unclear D gene. In germline, CDR1 is SGDLS, CDR2 YYNGEE. The CDR3 is 15 amino acids. V was trimmed by 0 bases and J by 2 bases, leaving 11 bases between them. The CDR3 sequence: CASSVADGANYGYTF. The CDR3 DNA reads as TGTGCCAGCAGCGTAGCTGACGGAGCCAACTATGGCTACACCTTC.

This clonotype has only a few counts. This rearrangement joins TRBV6-1 to TRBJ2-1; weak D call: TRBD2 (7 bases). V was shortened by 6 bases and J by 7 bases, with 28 bases between the two germline ends. CDR3 length: 18 amino acids. The germline V gene has CDR1 MNHNS and CDR2 SASEGT. For the CDR3, the DNA is TGTGCCAGCAGCCGGAGAGGGGTTTTGCGGGGGCCCGGAAATGAGCAGTTCTTC. Protein: CASSRRGVLRGPGNEQFF.

This clonotype was detected a few times. The gene calls are TRBV30 and TRBJ1-1, with D maybe TRBD1 (5 bases). CDR1 GTSNPN and CDR2 SVGIG come from the germline V gene (reference sequence). This CDR3 contains 14 residues. V was shortened by 2 bases and J by 5 bases, with 15 bases between the two germline ends. CDR3 protein: CAWSHFTGPTEAFF. For the CDR3, the DNA is TGTGCCTGGAGTCATTTTACAGGTCCTACTGAAGCTTTCTTT.

V gene TRBV15 combines with J gene TRBJ1-6; D is possibly TRBD1 (5 bases). The V end lost 0 bases, the J end lost 14 bases, and 17 bases lay between the germline ends. Germline CDR1 is LNHNV and CDR2 is YYDKDF (reference sequence). The CDR3 has 15 residues. The CDR3 coding sequence is TGTGCCACCAGCAGAGATGTGGGGCCCGGGGTGGCCCTCCACTTT. Protein: CATSRDVGPGVALHF.

The chain couples TRBV20-1 to TRBJ2-1; tentatively, D is TRBD1 or TRBD2 (6 bases each). Germline V gives CDR1 DFQATT, CDR2 SNEGSKA (reference sequence). Trimming took 1 base from V and 6 from J, leaving 10 bases between them. CDR3 length: 13 residues. CDR3: CSARGGDTNEQFF. In nucleotides, the CDR3 is TGCAGTGCTAGAGGCGGGGACACCAATGAGCAGTTCTTC.

By sample share, this clonotype is large. This sequence joins TRBV15 and TRBJ2-1; 10 positions match TRBD2. V trimming: 1 base; J trimming: 5 bases; junction bases outside the gene matches: 2. The CDR3 runs 15 residues. Per the germline V gene, CDR1 is LNHNV and CDR2 is YYDKDF (reference sequence). CDR3 nucleotides: TGTGCCACCAGCAGAGCTACTAGCGGGGACAATGAGCAGTTCTTC. Its translation is CATSRATSGDNEQFF.

This clonotype was counted once. The gene calls are TRBV6-1 and TRBJ2-3, with no clear D. Germline V lookup: CDR1 MNHNS, CDR2 SASEGT. V was cut by 4 bases and J by 0 bases, with 14 bases left in between. The CDR3 is made up of 16 amino acids. This CDR3 reads CASSVYSRPSTDTQYF. The CDR3 DNA is TGTGCCAGCAGTGTATACAGTAGACCTAGCACAGATACGCAGTATTTT.

V gene TRBV28 combines with J gene TRBJ1-1; D is unresolved. CDR1 and CDR2 from the germline V gene are MDHEN and SYDVKM. Trimming pared 5 bases from V and 5 bases from J, leaving 18 bases between. The CDR3 is made up of 15 amino acids. The DNA of the CDR3 is TGTGCCAGCAGTCCCCTCCCCGGATGGGAAACTGAAGCTTTCTTT. Encoded protein: CASSPLPGWETEAFF. The full variable domain, completed using reference TRBV28 and TRBJ1-1, is DVKVTQSSRYLVKRTGEKVFLECVQDMDHENMFWYRQDPGLGLRLIYFSYDVKMKEKGDIPEGYSVSREKKERFSLILESASTNQTSMYLCASSPLPGWETEAFFGQGTRLTVV.

The chain carries TRBV5-4 and TRBJ1-6; TRBD1 matches at 7 bases. The CDR3 contains 15 residues. CDR1 is SGHNT, CDR2 YYREEE, per germline (reference sequence). The V segment lost 2 bases and the J segment 5 bases; nucleotides outside the gene matches: 4. The CDR3 region has the DNA TGTGCCAGCAGCTTTCCGGGACAGCATAATTCACCCCTCCACTTT. The encoded protein is CASSFPGQHNSPLHF.

The chain links TRBV30 to TRBJ1-1; D call uncertain. Germline-derived CDR1 and CDR2 are GTSNPN and SVGIG (reference sequence). CDR3 length equals 13 residues. The V gene lost 3 bases and the J gene lost 0 bases, with 8 bases spanning the gap. The CDR3 loop reads CAWRENMNTEAFF. The CDR3 nucleotides read TGTGCCTGGAGGGAGAACATGAACACTGAAGCTTTCTTT. The full variable domain, its missing parts supplied by reference TRBV30 and TRBJ1-1, is SQTIHQWPATLVQPVGSPLSLECTVEGTSNPNLYWYRQAAGRGLQLLFYSVGIGQISSEVPQNLSASRPQDRQFILSSKKLLLSDSGFYLCAWRENMNTEAFFGQGTRLTVV.

The J gene is TRBJ2-3, the V gene TRBV11-3; 10 bases are a match to TRBD2. The length of the CDR3 is 16 residues. The germline CDR1 and CDR2 sequences are SGHNT and YENEEA. V was clipped by 5 bases and J by 7 bases; unmatched bases: 12. CDR3 sequence (DNA): TGTGCCAGCAGCACCAAGGAGCGGGGGGGTTTGAATACGCAGTATTTT. Translation: CASSTKERGGLNTQYF.

The CDR3 nucleotides are TGCGCCAGCAGCACTCGGGCAGGGGACACTGAAGCTTTCTTT. Its translation: CASSTRAGDTEAFF. The chain uses TRBV5-1 and TRBJ1-1; weak D call: TRBD1 (6 bases). This CDR3 contains 14 residues. Germline CDR1 SGHRS, CDR2 YFSETQ. Trimming removed 4 bases from V and 3 bases from J, with 13 bases in between. Supplemented by reference TRBV5-1 and TRBJ1-1, the full variable domain reads KAGVTQTPRYLIKTRGQQVTLSCSPISGHRSVSWYQQTPGQGLQFLFEYFSETQRNKGNFPGRFSGRQFSNSRSEMNVSTLELGDSALYLCASSTRAGDTEAFFGQGTRLTVV.

This clonotype was picked up a small number of times. The V gene is TRBV10-3, the J gene TRBJ2-1; 13 positions match TRBD2. The CDR3 consists of 15 residues. V was clipped by 6 bases and J by 9 bases; unmatched bases: 8. Germline values: CDR1 ENHRY, CDR2 SYGVKD. The CDR3 sequence is CAIRSLAGGPGEQFF. Written as DNA, the CDR3 is TGTGCCATCAGGTCACTAGCGGGGGGGCCCGGTGAGCAGTTCTTC.

This clonotype was observed once. CDR3 DNA: TGTGCCAGCAGCTCACGGACAGGGGGGTTTGAGGAGCAGTTCTTC. It specifies CASSSRTGGFEEQFF. The chain couples TRBV7-7 to TRBJ2-1; 10 positions match TRBD1. V shed 4 bases and J 10 bases; nucleotides not matched to a gene: 10. Per germline, CDR1 SSHAT and CDR2 FNYEAQ (reference sequence). CDR3 length: 15 amino acids.